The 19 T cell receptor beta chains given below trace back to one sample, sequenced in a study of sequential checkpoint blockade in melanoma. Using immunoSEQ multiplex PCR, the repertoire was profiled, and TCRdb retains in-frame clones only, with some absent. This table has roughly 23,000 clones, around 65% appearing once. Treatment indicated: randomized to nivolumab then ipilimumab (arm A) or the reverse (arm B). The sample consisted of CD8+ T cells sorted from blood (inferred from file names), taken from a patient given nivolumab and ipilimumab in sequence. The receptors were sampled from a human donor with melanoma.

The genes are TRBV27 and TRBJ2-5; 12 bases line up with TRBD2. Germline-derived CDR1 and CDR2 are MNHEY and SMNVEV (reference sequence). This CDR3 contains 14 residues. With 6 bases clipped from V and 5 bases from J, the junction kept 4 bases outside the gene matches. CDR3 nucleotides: TGTGCCAGCAGCAGGACTAGCGGGGTTGAGACCCAGTACTTC. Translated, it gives CASSRTSGVETQYF.

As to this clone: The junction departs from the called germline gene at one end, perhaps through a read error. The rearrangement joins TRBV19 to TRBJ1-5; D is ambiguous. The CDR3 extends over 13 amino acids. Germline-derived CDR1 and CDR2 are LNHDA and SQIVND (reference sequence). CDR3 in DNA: TGTGCCGGTAGTATAAGCGGCAATCAGCCCCAGCATTTT. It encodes CAGSISGNQPQHF.

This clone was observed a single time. The chain's CDR3 is CASSVSGGAWDEQFF. CDR3 coding DNA: TGTGCCAGCAGCGTTAGCGGGGGGGCCTGGGATGAGCAGTTCTTC. The V and J genes are TRBV9 and TRBJ2-1, with 11 positions matching TRBD2. The trim removed 2 bases at V and 8 bases at J, leaving 6 bases unmatched. CDR3 length equals 15 residues. CDR1 and CDR2 from the germline V gene are SGDLS and YYNGEE.

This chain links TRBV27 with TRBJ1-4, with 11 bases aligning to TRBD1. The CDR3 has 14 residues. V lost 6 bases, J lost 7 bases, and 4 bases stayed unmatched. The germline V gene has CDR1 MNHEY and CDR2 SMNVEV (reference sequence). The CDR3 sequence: CASSPGQGVEKLFF. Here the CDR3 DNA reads TGTGCCAGCAGCCCGGGACAGGGGGTTGAAAAACTGTTTTTT.

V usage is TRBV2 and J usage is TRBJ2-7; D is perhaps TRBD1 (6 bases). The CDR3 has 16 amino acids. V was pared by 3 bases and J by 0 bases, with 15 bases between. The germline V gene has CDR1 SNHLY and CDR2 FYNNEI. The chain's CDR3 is CASSEPDRPSSYEQYF. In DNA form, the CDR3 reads TGTGCCAGCAGTGAGCCCGACAGGCCGAGCTCCTACGAGCAGTACTTC.

The CDR3: CASSLYPTGLYEQYV. The CDR3, as DNA: TGTGCCAGCAGTTTATACCCCACAGGTTTATACGAGCAGTACGTC. The rearrangement joins TRBV28 to TRBJ2-7, with D possibly matching TRBD1 (5 bases). The CDR3 length is 15 residues. Germline CDR1 and CDR2: MDHEN and SYDVKM. Between the trimmed V and J ends, which lost 1 base and 4 bases, there was a span of 14 bases.

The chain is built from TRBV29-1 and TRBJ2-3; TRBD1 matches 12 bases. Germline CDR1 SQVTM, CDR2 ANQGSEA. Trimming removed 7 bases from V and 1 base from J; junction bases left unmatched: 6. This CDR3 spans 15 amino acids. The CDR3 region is CSAPGQGARTDTQYF. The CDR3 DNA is TGCAGCGCCCCGGGACAGGGGGCTCGCACAGATACGCAGTATTTT.

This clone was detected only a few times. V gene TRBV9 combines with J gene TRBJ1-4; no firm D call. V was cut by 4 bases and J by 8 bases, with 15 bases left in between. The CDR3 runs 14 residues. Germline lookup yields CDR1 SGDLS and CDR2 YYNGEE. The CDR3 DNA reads TGTGCCAGCAGCTTTGGGCTCCGAGGGGAAAAACTGTTTTTT. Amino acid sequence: CASSFGLRGEKLFF.

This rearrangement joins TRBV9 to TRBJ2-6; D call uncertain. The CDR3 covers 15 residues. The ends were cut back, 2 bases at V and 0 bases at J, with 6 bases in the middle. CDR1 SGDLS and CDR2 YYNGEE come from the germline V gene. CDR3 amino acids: CASSVGYSGANVLTF. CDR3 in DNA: TGTGCCAGCAGCGTCGGTTACTCTGGGGCCAACGTCCTGACTTTC.

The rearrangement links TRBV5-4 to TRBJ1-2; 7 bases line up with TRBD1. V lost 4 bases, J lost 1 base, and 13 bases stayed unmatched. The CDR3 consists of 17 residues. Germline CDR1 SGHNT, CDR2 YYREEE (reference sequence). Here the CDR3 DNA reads TGTGCCAGCAGCCAAACCTTGCAGGGGGGAGGTAACTATGGCTACACCTTC. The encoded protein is CASSQTLQGGGNYGYTF.

CDR3: CASTFTPEETQYF. The CDR3 coding sequence is TGTGCCAGCACCTTTACACCAGAAGAGACCCAGTACTTC. The J gene is TRBJ2-5, the V gene TRBV7-9, with no clear D. The CDR3 has 13 residues. Germline-derived CDR1 and CDR2 are SEHNR and FQNEAQ (reference sequence). Trimming pared 7 bases from V and 3 bases from J, leaving 12 bases between.

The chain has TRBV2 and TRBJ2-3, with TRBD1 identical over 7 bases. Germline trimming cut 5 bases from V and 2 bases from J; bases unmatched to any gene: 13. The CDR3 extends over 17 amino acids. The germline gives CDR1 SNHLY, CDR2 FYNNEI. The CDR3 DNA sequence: TGTGCCAGCAGTATCACCATGACAGGGAAACACACAGATACGCAGTATTTT. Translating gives CASSITMTGKHTDTQYF.

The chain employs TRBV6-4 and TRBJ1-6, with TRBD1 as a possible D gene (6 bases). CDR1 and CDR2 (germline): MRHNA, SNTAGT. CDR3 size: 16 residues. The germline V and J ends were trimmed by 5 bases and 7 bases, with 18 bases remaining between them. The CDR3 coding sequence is TGTGCCAGCAGTAAAACCGTTGGCAGGGGAAATTCACCCCTCCACTTT. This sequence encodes CASSKTVGRGNSPLHF.

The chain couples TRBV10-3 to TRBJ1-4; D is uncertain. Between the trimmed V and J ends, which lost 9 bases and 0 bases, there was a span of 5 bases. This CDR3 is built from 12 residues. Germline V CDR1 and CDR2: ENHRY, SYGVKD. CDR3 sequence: CAISSTNEKLFF. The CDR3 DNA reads TGTGCCATTAGCTCAACTAATGAAAAACTGTTTTTT.

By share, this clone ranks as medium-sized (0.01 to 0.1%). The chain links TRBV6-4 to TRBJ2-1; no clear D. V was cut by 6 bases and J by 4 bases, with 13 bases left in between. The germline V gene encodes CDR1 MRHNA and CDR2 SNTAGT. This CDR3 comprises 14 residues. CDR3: CASSGNPGYNEQFF. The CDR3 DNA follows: TGTGCCAGCAGCGGAAATCCGGGTTACAATGAGCAGTTCTTC.

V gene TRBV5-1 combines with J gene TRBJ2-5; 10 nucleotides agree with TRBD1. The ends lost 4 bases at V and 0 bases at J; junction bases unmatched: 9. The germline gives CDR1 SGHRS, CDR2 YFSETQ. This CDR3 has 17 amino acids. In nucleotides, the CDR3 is TGCGCCAGCAGCATTACGACAGGGGGCTCGTACCAAGAGACCCAGTACTTC. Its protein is CASSITTGGSYQETQYF.

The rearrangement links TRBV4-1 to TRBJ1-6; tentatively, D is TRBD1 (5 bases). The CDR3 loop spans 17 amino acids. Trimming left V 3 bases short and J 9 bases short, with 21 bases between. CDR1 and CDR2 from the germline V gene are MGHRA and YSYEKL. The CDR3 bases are TGCGCCAGCAGCCACCAAGGGGATTATAGGGATGGTTCACCCCTCCACTTT. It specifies CASSHQGDYRDGSPLHF.

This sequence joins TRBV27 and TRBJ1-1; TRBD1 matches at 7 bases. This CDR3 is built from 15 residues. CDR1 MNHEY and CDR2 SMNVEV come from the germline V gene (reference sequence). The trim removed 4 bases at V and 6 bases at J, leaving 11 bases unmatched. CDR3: CASSSGWQGVSEAFF. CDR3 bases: TGTGCCAGCAGTTCCGGTTGGCAGGGGGTTTCTGAAGCTTTCTTT.

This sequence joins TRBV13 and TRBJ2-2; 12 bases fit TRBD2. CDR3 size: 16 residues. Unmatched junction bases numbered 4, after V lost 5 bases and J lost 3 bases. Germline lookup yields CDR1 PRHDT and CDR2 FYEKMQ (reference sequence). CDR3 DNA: TGTGCCAGCAGCGGCCGACTAGCGGGGGACACCGGGGAGCTGTTTTTT. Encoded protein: CASSGRLAGDTGELFF.